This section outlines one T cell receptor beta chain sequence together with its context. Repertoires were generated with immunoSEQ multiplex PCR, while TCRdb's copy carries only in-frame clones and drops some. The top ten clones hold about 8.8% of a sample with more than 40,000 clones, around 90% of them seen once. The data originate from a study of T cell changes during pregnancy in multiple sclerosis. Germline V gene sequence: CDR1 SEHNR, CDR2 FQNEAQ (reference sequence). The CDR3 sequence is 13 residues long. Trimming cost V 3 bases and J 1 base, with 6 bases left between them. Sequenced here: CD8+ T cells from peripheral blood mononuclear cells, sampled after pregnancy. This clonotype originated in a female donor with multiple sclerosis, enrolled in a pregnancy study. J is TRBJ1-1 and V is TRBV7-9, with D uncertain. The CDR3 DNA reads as TGTGCCAGCAGCTTTTTAAAGAACACTGAAGCTTTCTTT. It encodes CASSFLKNTEAFF.